The T cell receptor (beta chain) under discussion was sequenced for a study of blood T cell repertoires in COVID-19. Germline V CDR1 and CDR2: LGHDT, YNNKEL (reference sequence). Trimming took off 0 bases at V and 4 bases at J, with 13 bases between the two ends. CDR3 length equals 15 residues. Per the original methods: Estimates of nucleated cell counts were drawn from the amplification of reference gene primers. Libraries were prepared by immunoSEQ multiplex PCR; TCRdb keeps only in-frame clonotypes and omits some of them. The V and J calls and the clone size are those of that table, but D and trimming were determined from the DNA. The data hold under 150,000 clones, with approximately 90% observed a single time.

The sequencing input was peripheral blood. The gene calls are TRBV3-1 (or the pseudogene TRBV3-2) and TRBJ2-7; the D gene is possibly TRBD2 (5 bases). This clonotype originated in a human donor with active COVID-19. The donor label of this sample is uncertain. In DNA form, the CDR3 reads TGTGCCAGCAGCCAAGATAAAGGACGGAGGTACGAGCAGTACTTC. Translating it yields CASSQDKGRRYEQYF.